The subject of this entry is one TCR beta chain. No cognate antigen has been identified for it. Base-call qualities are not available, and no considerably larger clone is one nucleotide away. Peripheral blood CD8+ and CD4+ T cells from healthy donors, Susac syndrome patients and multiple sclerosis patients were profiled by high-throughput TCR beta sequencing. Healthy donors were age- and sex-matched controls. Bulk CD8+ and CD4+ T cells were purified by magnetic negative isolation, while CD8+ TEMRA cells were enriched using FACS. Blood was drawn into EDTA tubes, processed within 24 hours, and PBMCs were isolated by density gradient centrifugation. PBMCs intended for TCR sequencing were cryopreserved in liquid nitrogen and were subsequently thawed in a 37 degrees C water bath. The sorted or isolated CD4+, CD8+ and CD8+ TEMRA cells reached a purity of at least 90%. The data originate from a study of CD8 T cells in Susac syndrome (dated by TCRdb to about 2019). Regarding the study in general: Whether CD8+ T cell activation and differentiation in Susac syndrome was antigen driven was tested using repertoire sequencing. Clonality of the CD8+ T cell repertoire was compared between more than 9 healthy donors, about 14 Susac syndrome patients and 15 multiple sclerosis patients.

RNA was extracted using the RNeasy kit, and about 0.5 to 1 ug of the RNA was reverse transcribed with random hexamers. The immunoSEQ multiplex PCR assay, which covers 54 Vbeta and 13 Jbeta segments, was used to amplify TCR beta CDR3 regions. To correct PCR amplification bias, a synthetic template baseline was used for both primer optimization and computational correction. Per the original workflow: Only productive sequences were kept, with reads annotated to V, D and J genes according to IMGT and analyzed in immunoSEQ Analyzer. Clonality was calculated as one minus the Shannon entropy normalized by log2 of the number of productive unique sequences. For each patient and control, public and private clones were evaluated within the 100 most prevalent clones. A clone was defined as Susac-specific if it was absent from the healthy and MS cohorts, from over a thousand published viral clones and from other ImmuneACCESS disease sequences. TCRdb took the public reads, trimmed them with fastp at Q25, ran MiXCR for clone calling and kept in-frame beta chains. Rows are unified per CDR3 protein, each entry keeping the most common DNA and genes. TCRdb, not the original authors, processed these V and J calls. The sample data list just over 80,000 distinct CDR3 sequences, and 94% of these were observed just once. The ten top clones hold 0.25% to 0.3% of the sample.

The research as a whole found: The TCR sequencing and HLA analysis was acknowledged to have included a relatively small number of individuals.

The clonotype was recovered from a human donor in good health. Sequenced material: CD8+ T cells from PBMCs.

The CDR3 region reads CASSLETYEQYF. The bases read TGTGCCAGCAGCTTGGAAACTTACGAGCAGTACTTC. The receptor chain draws on TRBV5-6 and TRBJ2-7, with the D gene uncertain. Trimming removed 0 bases from V and 4 bases from J, leaving 5 bases between the germline ends. The CDR3, cysteine through phenylalanine, is 12 amino acids long. Only the CDR3 DNA is retained, 36 bases long and in frame from the first base. CDR1 and CDR2 are drawn from the germline V gene: SGHDT, YYEEEE.